The T cell receptor beta chain described here comes from a study of cytomegalovirus exposure and HLA in healthy donors (dated by TCRdb to 2015 to 2018). The study in broad terms: An earlier analysis of some 600 of the donors reported under 300 Gb of sequence data and 90 million to 120 million unique TCR beta sequences obtained from about 180 million T cells. Of the roughly 400 genotyped donors, approximately 83% fell in the genetic ancestry cluster associated with self-reported Caucasian donors. The later analysis used no new phenotypic data to find candidate immune exposures, relying instead on TCR beta sequences and their occurrence across donors. Across 300 to 500 genotyped donors of the cohort, an average of about 240,000 unique TCR beta nucleotide sequences per donor were sequenced, and roughly 17% of those sequences were non-productive. High-throughput TCR immunosequencing, statistical association of individual TCRs with disease status, and machine learning were combined to predict cytomegalovirus infection status. The study was designed to test whether signatures of past pathogen exposure could be identified by cataloging public T cell receptors. HLA typing included class I and class II loci at four-digit resolution. In an earlier analysis of 587 of the donors, high-throughput TCR beta sequencing was used to judge whether each TCR beta V gene segment behaved as functional or pseudogenic. Five DR-DQ haplotypes were treated as single units for association and clustering because of strong linkage in the cohort. Around 320 gigabases of sequencing data and approximately 93 million unique TCR sequences were included in an early release covering about 600 HLA-typed donors. The study used immunosequencing to profile the T cell repertoires of 666 subjects and linked those repertoires to cytomegalovirus serostatus. In a later analysis, previously published TCR beta repertoires from 550 to 700 donors were re-analyzed and high-resolution HLA genotyping was added so that TCR occurrence patterns could be studied. Donor age, sex, ethnicity and CMV serostatus were compiled together with the repertoire data. Typing coverage varied by locus: about 620-630 donors for A, B, C, DRB1 and DQB1; roughly 510 for DQA1; approximately 610 for DPA1; 450 to 480 for DPB1. In addition to the first cohort of roughly 700 subjects, a separate validation cohort of 120 different subjects was used. In a later genetic analysis, genome-wide SNP genotypes for about three fifths of the roughly 670 donors were used, and that subset was treated as a discovery cohort. Every discovery cohort repertoire had been produced on one sequencing platform. The research as a whole found: In a later analysis, several top co-occurrence clusters were reported to appear linked to parvovirus B19, influenza, CMV and Epstein-Barr virus. In a later analysis, most CMV-associated TCR beta chains were found to appear HLA-restricted, with HLA associations seemingly driven largely by CMV exposure. While some public TCRs were present in many individuals, most TCR sequences turned up only very rarely across donors. In a later genetic analysis, fewer N-insertions in productive TCRs were reported among donors in an Asian-associated ancestry cluster than the approximately 630-donor mean. The sequencing pipeline was judged likely to have produced a cluster of highly shared sequence variants as a technical artifact. In a later analysis, the rate of TCR association differed among HLA loci, with DRB1 alleles having the most associated TCRs and HLA-C alleles having the fewest. A further reported finding was that TCR beta sequences accurately predicted the HLA-A and HLA-B alleles for most subjects in the first cohort. The only immune exposure information available for the cohort was CMV serostatus. When HLA alleles, especially DR and DQ, strongly co-occurred, TCR associations were difficult to assign to individual alleles. A total of 164 TCR beta chains were listed by the study as associated with cytomegalovirus. In a later genetic analysis, a missense DCLRE1C variant was associated with V-gene and J-gene trimming of TCR beta chains, and the association was replicated in an independent cohort. Some IMGT-functional V segments, including TRBV6-2 and TRBV6-3, could not be told apart with the 87-base-pair reads, so those segments were excluded. In an earlier analysis of 587 of the donors, most TCR beta V segments appeared in productive rearrangements about 87% or about 30% of the time, broadly matching IMGT annotations. It was suggested by the authors that the approach could potentially be generalized to other disease states and immunological phenotypes. Because counts were too low, seventeen rarely observed V segments, including chromosome 9 orphons, were left out of the earlier analysis of 587 of the donors. This cohort had only TCR beta chains sequenced, and the lack of alpha or paired-chain data limited which features could be detected. Compared with equally common non-associated chains, HLA-associated TCR beta chains in a later analysis were more clonally expanded and had lower generation probabilities. The classifier was reported to diagnose cytomegalovirus status with high specificity and sensitivity in both the original cohort and the validation cohort. Because some donors lacked HLA typing at each locus, the association tests relied only on the typed subset. The presence/absence analyses assumed that sequencing depth was roughly uniform across donors, and that assumption may not be true. In vitro tests confirmed that a few of the cytomegalovirus-associated TCR beta chains recognize cytomegalovirus antigens. At a false discovery rate of 0.05, a later analysis linked some 18,000 TCR beta sequences to specific HLA alleles. Linkage disequilibrium might explain the correlated functional status among segregating V segments, but an unknown experimental factor could not be excluded.

The cohort consisted of approximately 670 healthy bone marrow donors. At the time of sampling, all cohort members were nominally healthy, though unrecorded immune exposures were likely present. The donor tested CMV seronegative and was one of the 352 seronegative cohort members. Each donor provided a peripheral blood sample, and peripheral blood mononuclear cells were used for TCR beta sequencing. The Qiagen DNeasy Blood Extraction Kit was used to extract genomic DNA from the blood cell samples. At the junction V is shortened by 10 bases and J by 6 bases; bases outside the gene matches: 10. CDR1 and CDR2 (MNHNY, SVGAGI) derive from the germline V gene (reference sequence). The CDR3 sequence holds 14 residues, the cysteine and phenylalanine included. Of the read, only the CDR3 DNA is kept; its 42 bases are in frame from base 1. Concerning this clone: The antigen this receptor binds is unknown. No quality values exist for individual bases; no much larger clone is one base distant.

The library was prepared using the immunoSEQ multiplex PCR assay. For the multiplex PCR, a mixture combining 60 forward primers for TCR Vbeta segments and 13 reverse primers for TCR Jbeta segments was used. The CDR3 region of rearranged TCR beta genes was amplified from genomic DNA by a multiplex PCR assay. The amplified TCR beta libraries were sequenced on the Illumina HiSeq System as 87-base-pair reads. In the authors' own workflow: A later analysis counted tens of millions of unique TCR beta chains across the 690 or so repertoires, and some 12 million of these chains were shared by at least two donors. Raw reads were error-corrected and collapsed into unique sequences by a nearest-neighbor algorithm in which closely related sequences were merged to remove PCR and sequencing errors. V, D and J gene segments were assigned by aligning CDR3 sequences to IMGT reference sequences. For a sequence to be retained, a match of at least six nucleotides to both a V gene segment and a J gene segment was required. Rearrangements were classified as productive when the CDR3 lacked stop codons and remained in frame with V and J, and all other rearrangements were classified as non-productive. Following IMGT convention, CDR3 was defined as the stretch from the second conserved V-encoded cysteine up to the conserved J-encoded phenylalanine. Sequences without an unambiguous match to a single V gene segment were excluded from the earlier analysis of 450 to 750 of the donors. In an earlier analysis of approximately 500 of the donors, a V segment was called functional when productive rearrangements were above 56.7%, and segregating when the standard deviation between donors exceeded 5%. To diagnose cytomegalovirus status from the catalog of TCR beta chain sequences, a statistical classification framework was built. In a later analysis, V and J genes were assigned by comparing TCR nucleotide sequences against IMGT/GENE-DB human TR gene sequences. A later analysis assigned CDR3 sequences and most-parsimonious VDJ recombination scenarios with the TCRdist pipeline. In a later analysis, each TCR beta chain was defined by its CDR3 amino acid sequence together with its V-gene family, and reads lacking a unique V-gene family were excluded. In a later analysis, approximately 590 highly shared, low-generation-probability nucleotide sequences were removed to address suspected cross-contamination and a sequencing artifact. In a later analysis, a clonal expansion index was calculated for each public chain from normalized within-repertoire ranks of inferred template counts. Generation probabilities in a later analysis came from a VDJ recombination model fitted to out-of-frame rearrangements, and those results were checked against IGoR. A later analysis scored TCR-TCR, TCR-HLA and TCR-CMV co-occurrence with hypergeometric tests, applying a repertoire-size bias correction to TCR pairs. To estimate false discovery rates, a later analysis permuted the HLA or CMV assignments 20 times. In a later analysis, co-occurring TCRs were grouped with DBSCAN, and TCRdist sequence similarity was added when clustering was performed within HLA-allele-positive subsets. Repertoires with fewer than 30,000 or more than 120,000 public chains, plus five repertoires with anomalous nucleotide sharing, were excluded from co-occurrence clustering. TCRdb holds this immuneACCESS table with in-frame rearrangements only. Some clones are missing; in checked studies, unresolved V genes explain under half, and the rest has no known cause. V, J and clone size are taken as reported in that table, and D and trimming were inferred from the DNA itself. The sample contains approximately 150,000 clones, roughly four fifths of them found a single time. The ten largest clones represent about 3.4% of the sample.

The receptor chain draws on TRBV6-6 and TRBJ2-2; the central 8 bases match TRBD2. This sequence originates from a male donor in good health and CMV-seronegative. Sequenced sample: PBMCs. The CDR3 region reads CATIREGIPGELFF. The DNA sequence is as follows: TGTGCCACCATACGGGAGGGAATTCCCGGGGAGCTGTTTTTT.